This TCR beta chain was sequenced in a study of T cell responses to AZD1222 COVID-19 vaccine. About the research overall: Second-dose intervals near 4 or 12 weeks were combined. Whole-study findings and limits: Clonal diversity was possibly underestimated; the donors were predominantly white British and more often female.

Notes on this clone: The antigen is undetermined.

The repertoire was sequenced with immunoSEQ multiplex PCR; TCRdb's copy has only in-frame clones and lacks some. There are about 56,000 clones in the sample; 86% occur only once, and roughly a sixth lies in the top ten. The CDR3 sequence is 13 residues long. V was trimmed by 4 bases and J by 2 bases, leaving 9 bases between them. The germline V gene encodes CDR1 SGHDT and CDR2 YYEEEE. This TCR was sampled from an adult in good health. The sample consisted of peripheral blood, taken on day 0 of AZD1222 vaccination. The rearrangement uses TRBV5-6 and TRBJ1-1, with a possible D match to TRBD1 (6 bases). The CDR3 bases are TGTGCCAGCAGCCTGGACAGAAACACTGAAGCTTTCTTT. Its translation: CASSLDRNTEAFF.